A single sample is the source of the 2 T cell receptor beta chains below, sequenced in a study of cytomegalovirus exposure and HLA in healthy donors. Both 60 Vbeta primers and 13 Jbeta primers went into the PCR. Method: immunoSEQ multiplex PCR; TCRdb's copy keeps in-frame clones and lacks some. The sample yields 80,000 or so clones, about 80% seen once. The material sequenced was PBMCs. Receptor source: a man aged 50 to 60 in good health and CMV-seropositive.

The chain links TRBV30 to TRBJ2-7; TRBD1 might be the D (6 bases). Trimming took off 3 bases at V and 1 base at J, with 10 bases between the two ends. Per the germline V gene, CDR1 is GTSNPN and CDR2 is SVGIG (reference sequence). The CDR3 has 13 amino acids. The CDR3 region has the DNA TGTGCCTGGAGCGCCGACAGGTCCTACGAGCAGTACTTC. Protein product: CAWSADRSYEQYF.

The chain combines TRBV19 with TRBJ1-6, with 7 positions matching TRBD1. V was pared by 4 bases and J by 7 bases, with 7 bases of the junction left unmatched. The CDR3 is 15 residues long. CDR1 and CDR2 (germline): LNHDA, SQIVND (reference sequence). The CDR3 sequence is CASSKDRQRNSPLHF. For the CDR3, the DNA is TGTGCCAGTAGTAAGGACAGGCAGAGAAATTCACCCCTCCACTTT.